The present TCR beta chain was sequenced within a study of PD-1 blockade in classical Hodgkin lymphoma. From germline, CDR1 is MNHEY and CDR2 SMNVEV (reference sequence). Trimming took 7 bases from V and 4 from J, leaving 7 bases between them. CDR3 length: 11 residues. With respect to this clone: Its antigen is undetermined.

General observations from the study: TCR diversity rose significantly by C4D1 in CD4+ but not CD8+ cells. Patients who began taking nivolumab under 1 year after ASCT were left out.

Profiling relied on immunoSEQ multiplex PCR, and the TCRdb table lists in-frame clones only, not all of them. The sample has 40,000 to 50,000 clones; about 85% are singletons. Patients all relapsed after autologous stem cell transplantation, and there was variation in brentuximab vedotin exposure. The clonotype comes from a human donor with classical Hodgkin lymphoma. The starting material was peripheral blood mononuclear cells (PBMCs), obtained before the second cycle of nivolumab. The chain recombines TRBV27 with TRBJ1-1; D is uncertain. Written as DNA, the CDR3 is TGTGCCAGCAAATCTCTCACTGAAGCTTTCTTT. Protein sequence: CASKSLTEAFF.